The clone carrying this TCR beta chain came up a few times. What it binds is unknown. The sample originates from a study of CD8 T cells in ankylosing spondylitis. Notes on the study in general: Typical of ankylosing spondylitis blood, it appeared, was a TCR beta motif of about eight highly homologous variants. Reported data indicate significant enrichment of disease-linked clones within matched ankylosing spondylitis synovial fluid.

With molecular barcodes, quantitative 5'-RACE was used to make the TCR beta libraries. TCRdb re-analysed the 5' RACE reads in MiXCR, keeping a single row per CDR3 protein. The table records some 350,000 distinct CDR3 sequences, roughly 14% of them present only once. The sequenced sample was blood, either unsorted or a sorted T cell fraction (not recorded which). The receptor was isolated from a male donor with ankylosing spondylitis or in good health (not recorded which).

CDR3 sequence reads: CASSLVGAEPSYEQYF. The CDR3 DNA reads as TGTGCCAGCAGCTTAGTCGGGGCGGAACCCTCCTACGAGCAGTACTTC. V usage is TRBV7-2 and J usage is TRBJ2-7; D might be TRBD1 or TRBD2, each matching 5 bases. The CDR3 is made up of 16 amino acids. Germline lookup yields CDR1 SGHTA and CDR2 FQGNSA. V gave up 1 base and J gave up 0 bases, with 13 bases separating them. Combining the CDR3 with reference TRBV7-2 and TRBJ2-7 gives the whole variable domain GAGVSQSPSNKVTEKGKDVELRCDPISGHTALYWYRQSLGQGLEFLIYFQGNSAPDKSGLPSDRFSAERTGGSVSTLTIQRTQQEDSAVYLCASSLVGAEPSYEQYFGPGTRLTVT.